The 26 T cell receptor beta chains below come from one sample, sequenced in a study of regulatory T cells in long-lasting Graves disease. Stated time point: newly diagnosed GD, antithyroid drugs for less than 3 months. PBMCs provided the RNA from which the TCR library was made. The authors built TCR beta libraries using iRepertoire HTBI primers and Arm-PCR of CDR3 regions. MiXCR, applied by TCRdb to the multiplex PCR reads, yields one record per CDR3 protein. The sample includes 300,000 to 450,000 distinct CDR3 sequences, around a sixth of them seen just once. The starting material was peripheral blood mononuclear cells (PBMCs), obtained at new diagnosis, from a patient treated with antithyroid drugs. All receptors come from a female donor with Graves disease.

This clonotype was picked up many times. J is TRBJ1-1 and V is TRBV5-1, with TRBD1 as a possible D gene (6 bases). This CDR3 spans 14 amino acids. Deletions cut 2 bases from V and 4 bases from J, with 12 bases between. CDR1 and CDR2 from the germline V gene are SGHRS and YFSETQ. For the CDR3, the DNA is TGCGCCAGCAGCTTCGGGGGGCCGGGCACTGAAGCTTTCTTT. Amino acids: CASSFGGPGTEAFF.

The V and J genes are TRBV6-1 and TRBJ2-3; D not certain. With 6 bases removed from V and 2 bases from J, the gap between germline ends came to 12 bases. CDR3 length equals 14 residues. Germline CDR1 reads MNHNS; CDR2 reads SASEGT. In DNA, the CDR3 is TGTGCCAGCAGATGGCTGGAGTCCACAGATACGCAGTATTTT. Translating it yields CASRWLESTDTQYF.

This clonotype showed up many times. This sequence joins TRBV7-9 and TRBJ1-1, with TRBD1 matching 8 bases. The junction had 6 bases not matched to a gene; V was cut back by 1 base and J by 5 bases. The CDR3 is 15 amino acids. The germline V gene has CDR1 SEHNR and CDR2 FQNEAQ (reference sequence). The CDR3 nucleotides read TGTGCCAGCAGCTTAGTTGGCAGGGGGCGAACTGAAGCTTTCTTT. Translation: CASSLVGRGRTEAFF.

The chain is built from TRBV27 and TRBJ2-6; either TRBD1 or TRBD2 may supply D (6 bases each). Germline V lookup: CDR1 MNHEY, CDR2 SMNVEV (reference sequence). CDR3 length: 19 residues. V was shortened by 5 bases and J by 0 bases, with 20 bases between the two germline ends. Written as DNA, the CDR3 is TGTGCCAGCAGTAACTTTATGGGGGGCCTACCCTCTGGGGCCAACGTCCTGACTTTC. Encoded protein: CASSNFMGGLPSGANVLTF.

This clonotype came up many times. V and J are TRBV2 and TRBJ2-3, with unresolved D. Trimming took 2 bases from V and 1 from J, leaving 10 bases between them. The CDR3 totals 15 residues. The germline CDR1 and CDR2 sequences are SNHLY and FYNNEI. CDR3 amino acids: CASSEPRSGTDTQYF. CDR3 DNA sequence: TGTGCCAGCAGTGAACCCAGATCAGGCACAGATACGCAGTATTTT.

V and J are TRBV28 and TRBJ2-3; D not resolved. The germline CDR1 and CDR2 sequences are MDHEN and SYDVKM. The CDR3 covers 12 residues. V lost 8 bases and J 7 bases, leaving 13 bases between the germline ends. CDR3 in DNA: TGTGCCAGCGCGCCGACACGACATACGCAGTATTTT. This encodes CASAPTRHTQYF.

The rearrangement links TRBV6-5 to TRBJ1-3, with D hard to call. The CDR3 length is 15 residues. V lost 2 bases and J 2 bases, leaving 10 bases between the germline ends. Germline V gives CDR1 MNHEY, CDR2 SVGAGI. The CDR3 sequence: CASSYGQATGNTIYF. The CDR3 nucleotides are TGTGCCAGCAGTTACGGGCAGGCGACTGGAAACACCATATATTTT.

This clonotype was counted at least ten times. V and J are TRBV12-3 or TRBV12-4 and TRBJ1-2; 9 positions match TRBD1. After removal of 3 bases from V and 4 bases from J, the junction contained 12 bases not matched to a gene. This CDR3 region has 17 residues. In DNA, the CDR3 is TGTGCCAGCAGTTTGAGAACAGGGGGCAAGGGGGTCTATGGCTACACCTTC. Translated: CASSLRTGGKGVYGYTF.

This clonotype has ten or more counts. This chain uses TRBV12-3 or TRBV12-4 with TRBJ1-4; D call uncertain. Trimming cost V 2 bases and J 4 bases, with 8 bases left between them. CDR3 length: 14 residues. The CDR3 DNA follows: TGTGCCAGCAGTTTACGGGGAAGTAATGAAAAACTGTTTTTT. As protein: CASSLRGSNEKLFF.

This clonotype showed up just a few times. This may stem from a read error, because a much larger clone lies one nucleotide away. The chain links TRBV20-1 to TRBJ2-7, with 8 bases fitting TRBD2. The CDR3 is 13 residues long. Per the germline V gene, CDR1 is DFQATT and CDR2 is SNEGSKA (reference sequence). CDR3 sequence (DNA): TGCAGTGCTTATAGCGGGAACTCCTACGAGCAGCACTTC. Translated: CSAYSGNSYEQHF.

This clonotype was detected ten times or more. The chain joins TRBV4-1 to TRBJ2-7, with unresolved D. V was trimmed by 4 bases and J by 0 bases, leaving 13 bases between them. CDR1 is MGHRA and CDR2 is YSYEKL in the germline V gene. This CDR3 comprises 15 residues. In DNA, the CDR3 is TGCGCCAGCAGCCTGGACGGAGCGAGCTCCTACGAGCAGTACTTC. This gives the protein CASSLDGASSYEQYF.

The chain recombines TRBV27 with TRBJ2-5; 10 nucleotides match TRBD2. V lost 3 bases and J lost 3; bases outside the gene matches: 1. Germline V CDR1 and CDR2: MNHEY, SMNVEV (reference sequence). This CDR3 is built from 14 residues. The CDR3 coding sequence is TGTGCCAGCAGTTTTCTAGCGGGGGAAGAGACCCAGTACTTC. It translates to CASSFLAGEETQYF.

With respect to this clonotype: The likely explanation is a read error, given a far larger clone one base away. The chain employs TRBV24-1 and TRBJ2-1; D is perhaps TRBD2 (6 bases). V lost 3 bases to trimming and J lost 13 bases, with 15 bases between them. This CDR3 contains 13 residues. The germline V gene has CDR1 KGHDR and CDR2 SFDVKD. The DNA of the CDR3 is TGTGCCACCAGTGATGGGGGGAGAGAGACCCAGTTCTTC. This codes for CATSDGGRETQFF.

This clonotype was counted many times. The rearrangement uses TRBV12-3 or TRBV12-4 and TRBJ1-3; 7 bases map to TRBD1. V was pared by 6 bases and J by 3 bases, with 5 bases of the junction left unmatched. The CDR3 totals 14 residues. This chain's CDR3 is CASSLQGSGNTIYF. The CDR3 DNA sequence: TGTGCCAGCAGCCTACAGGGGAGTGGAAACACCATATATTTT.

Only a few counts were recorded for this clonotype. The chain couples TRBV14 to TRBJ1-6, with D tentatively TRBD1 (6 bases). This CDR3 has 14 residues. The germline V and J ends were trimmed by 3 bases and 10 bases, with 13 bases remaining between them. Germline values: CDR1 SGHDN, CDR2 FVKESK. CDR3 sequence: CASSQMTGGSPLHF. The CDR3 DNA is TGTGCCAGCAGCCAGATGACAGGAGGATCACCCCTCCACTTT.

This clonotype has at least ten counts. The gene calls are TRBV5-4 and TRBJ2-7; possible D gene TRBD1, 5 bases. This CDR3 has 15 residues. The germline CDR1 and CDR2 sequences are SGHNT and YYREEE (reference sequence). With 0 bases removed from V and 5 bases from J, the gap between germline ends came to 15 bases. The CDR3 protein is CASSLGPGIADEQYF. The DNA for the CDR3 is TGTGCCAGCAGCTTGGGCCCAGGGATCGCGGACGAGCAGTACTTC.

There are a few counts of this clonotype. V and J are TRBV24-1 and TRBJ1-5, with D perhaps TRBD1 (5 bases). Germline V gives CDR1 KGHDR, CDR2 SFDVKD. Trimming took off 0 bases at V and 0 bases at J, with 14 bases between the two ends. The CDR3 is 18 residues long. DNA for the CDR3: TGTGCCACCAGTGATTTGTCGGGGCAGGCGTTTAGCAATCAGCCCCAGCATTTT. It encodes CATSDLSGQAFSNQPQHF.

V and J are TRBV5-1 and TRBJ2-2, with D perhaps assigned TRBD1 or TRBD2 (5 bases each). Germline V CDR1 and CDR2: SGHRS, YFSETQ. V was pared by 4 bases and J by 0 bases, with 10 bases between. The CDR3 length is 15 residues. The CDR3 bases are TGCGCCAGCAGCCCTGTGGGGGCGAACACCGGGGAGCTGTTTTTT. Protein sequence: CASSPVGANTGELFF.

The V and J genes are TRBV5-6 and TRBJ1-5; D unresolved. Germline V gene data show CDR1 as SGHDT and CDR2 as YYEEEE. The CDR3 consists of 15 residues. V dropped 1 base and J dropped 2 bases, with 10 bases sitting between them. CDR3: CASSLLRAGNQPQHF. The CDR3 nucleotides read TGTGCCAGCAGCTTGCTGAGGGCAGGCAATCAGCCCCAGCATTTT.

The sample holds many counts of this clonotype. The rearrangement links TRBV28 to TRBJ2-7; 7 positions match TRBD2. V gave up 5 bases and J gave up 2 bases; unmatched junction bases: 9. This CDR3 region has 15 residues. The germline V gene encodes CDR1 MDHEN and CDR2 SYDVKM. CDR3 sequence (DNA): TGTGCCAGCAGTGGACCGACTAGCCCAGCCTACGAGCAGTACTTC. This gives the protein CASSGPTSPAYEQYF.

This clonotype was observed many times. V usage is TRBV12-3 or TRBV12-4 and J usage is TRBJ2-1; 7 nucleotides match TRBD2. This CDR3 has 16 amino acids. J gave up 8 bases and V 2 bases, and 12 bases lay outside the gene matches. The CDR3 reads CASSLKIAGEVHEQFF. For the CDR3, the DNA is TGTGCCAGCAGTTTAAAGATTGCGGGAGAGGTACATGAGCAGTTCTTC.

The genes are TRBV24-1 and TRBJ2-2, with TRBD2 identical over 7 bases. Germline assignment: CDR1 KGHDR and CDR2 SFDVKD. The V and J ends lost 3 bases and 3 bases, in that order; junction bases with no gene match: 6. This CDR3 has 16 amino acids. CDR3 in amino acids: CATSDRLADDTGELFF. The CDR3 nucleotides read TGTGCCACCAGTGATCGGCTAGCGGACGACACCGGGGAGCTGTTTTTT.

This clonotype was detected a few times. A read error may explain this, as a much larger clone is one base away. This chain uses TRBV9 with TRBJ1-2; D not certain. Germline values: CDR1 SGDLS, CDR2 YYNGEE. Trimming pared 7 bases from V and 4 bases from J, leaving 26 bases between. There are 17 residues in the CDR3. The CDR3 region is CASGLEIGPGRSYGYTF. Written as DNA, the CDR3 is TGTGCCAGCGGCCTAGAGATAGGACCCGGTCGGTCCTATGGCTACACCTTC.

In this sample, this clonotype turned up many times. The chain's CDR3 is CSARRAGPTSVQFF. The CDR3, as DNA: TGCAGTGCTAGGAGGGCCGGGCCTACATCGGTGCAGTTCTTC. The V gene is TRBV20-1, the J gene TRBJ2-1, with D possibly TRBD2 on 5 matching bases. The CDR3 runs 14 residues. CDR1 is DFQATT, CDR2 SNEGSKA, per germline (reference sequence). V lost 3 bases, J lost 12 bases, and 21 bases lay in between.

This clonotype was seen ten or more times. The chain employs TRBV7-9 and TRBJ1-4; no clear D gene. V dropped 0 bases and J dropped 4 bases, with 0 bases sitting between them. Germline V gene data show CDR1 as SEHNR and CDR2 as FQNEAQ (reference sequence). The length of the CDR3 is 12 residues. CDR3 coding DNA: TGTGCCAGCAGCTTAGCTAATGAAAAACTGTTTTTT. Translated: CASSLANEKLFF. Drawing the rest from reference TRBV7-9 and TRBJ1-4, the complete variable domain is DTGVSQNPRHKITKRGQNVTFRCDPISEHNRLYWYRQTLGQGPEFLTYFQNEAQLEKSRLLSDRFSAERPKGSFSTLEIQRTEQGDSAMYLCASSLANEKLFFGSGTQLSVL.

Many counts were recorded for this clonotype. This chain uses TRBV18 with TRBJ1-4; 11 bases map to TRBD1. V was clipped by 5 bases and J by 10 bases; unmatched bases: 3. The germline CDR1 and CDR2 sequences are KGHSH and LQKENI. This CDR3 has 13 residues. The CDR3, as DNA: TGTGCCAGCTCATACGGACAGGGGGCAAAACTGTTTTTT. Protein sequence: CASSYGQGAKLFF. The variable domain in full, with the rest retrieved from reference TRBV18 and TRBJ1-4, is NAGVMQNPRHLVRRRGQEARLRCSPMKGHSHVYWYRQLPEEGLKFMVYLQKENIIDESGMPKERFSAEFPKEGPSILRIQQVVRGDSAAYFCASSYGQGAKLFFGSGTQLSVL.